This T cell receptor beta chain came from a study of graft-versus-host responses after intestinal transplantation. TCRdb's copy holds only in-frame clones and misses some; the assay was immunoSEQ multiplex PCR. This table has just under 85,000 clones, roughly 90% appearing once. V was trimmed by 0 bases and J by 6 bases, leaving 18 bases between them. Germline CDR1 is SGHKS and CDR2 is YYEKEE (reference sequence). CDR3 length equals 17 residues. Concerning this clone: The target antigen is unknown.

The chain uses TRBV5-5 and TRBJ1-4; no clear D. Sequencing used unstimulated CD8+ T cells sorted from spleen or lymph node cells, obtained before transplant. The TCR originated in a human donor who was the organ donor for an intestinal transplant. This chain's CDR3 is CASSLEGAARSDEKLFF. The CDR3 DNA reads TGTGCCAGCAGCTTGGAGGGTGCCGCTCGGTCGGATGAAAAACTGTTTTTT.